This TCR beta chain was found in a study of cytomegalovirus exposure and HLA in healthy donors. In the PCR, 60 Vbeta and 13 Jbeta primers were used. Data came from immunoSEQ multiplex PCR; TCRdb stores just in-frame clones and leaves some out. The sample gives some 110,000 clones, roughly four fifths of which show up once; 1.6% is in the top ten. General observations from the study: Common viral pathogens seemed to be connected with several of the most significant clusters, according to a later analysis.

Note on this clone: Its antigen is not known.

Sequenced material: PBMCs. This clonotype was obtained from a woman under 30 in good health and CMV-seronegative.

CDR3 loop: CASSERWPGQPAVTNEKLFF. In DNA form, the CDR3 reads TGTGCCAGCAGTGAAAGGTGGCCGGGACAGCCGGCCGTGACTAATGAAAAACTGTTTTTT. The rearrangement uses TRBV6-1 and TRBJ1-4, with 7 bases fitting TRBD1. The V gene's germline CDR1 is MNHNS and CDR2 SASEGT. This CDR3 spans 20 amino acids. J lost 2 bases, V lost 2 bases, and 17 bases had no gene match.